This TCR beta chain originates from a study of shared clonotypes between healthy human individuals. Study-level results: The low donor count limited represented genetic and exposure-history diversity.

Sequencing was performed with immunoSEQ multiplex PCR; in TCRdb, only in-frame clones are kept and a portion is missing. Here the sample spans 550,000 to 700,000 clones, more than 70% being singletons. Trimming removed 7 bases from V and 0 bases from J, with 10 bases in between. In germline, CDR1 is SNHLY, CDR2 FYNNEI. The CDR3 sequence is 14 residues long. This clone was seen at least ten times. The antigen remains unidentified. CD4+ cells yielded CD45RA+ naive and CD45RA-negative memory subsets. The material sequenced was memory CD4+ T cells sorted from blood. Subset indicated: CD45RA-negative fraction. The V gene is TRBV2, the J gene TRBJ2-4; D remains unclear. This TCR was sampled from a woman in her 30s in good health. The CDR3 protein is CASKAEVAKNIQYF. CDR3 nucleotide sequence: TGTGCCAGCAAGGCCGAGGTAGCCAAAAACATTCAGTACTTC. The full variable domain, completed using reference TRBV2 and TRBJ2-4, is EPEVTQTPSHQVTQMGQEVILRCVPISNHLYFYWYRQILGQKVEFLVSFYNNEISEKSEIFDDQFSVERPDGSNFTLKIRSTKLEDSAMYFCASKAEVAKNIQYFGAGTRLSVL.